The source of this T cell receptor (beta chain) is a study of T cells after yellow fever vaccination (dated by TCRdb to between 2019 and 2020). As for the study more broadly: The SMART-Seq v4 Ultra Low Input RNA kit was used to prepare libraries from fractions with low cell numbers. To follow T-cell clones before and after both primary and booster YFV17D yellow fever vaccination, bulk TCR alpha and beta repertoires underwent longitudinal sequencing. Blood was collected at multiple timepoints before and after primary and secondary immunization, and bulk PBMC replicates and cell subsets were isolated. Two healthy male donors, one aged 18 to 30 and one aged 30 to 40 years, were included in the cohort.

TCR cDNA was synthesized by 5'RACE template switching, through which a universal primer site and unique molecular identifiers were introduced. Priming of cDNA synthesis was performed from both the TCR alpha and TCR beta constant segments. Library amplification used two PCR steps, and the second PCR step added sample barcodes and sequencing adapters. Sequencing of libraries was performed on Illumina HiSeq 2500 (2x100 bp) or NovaSeq (2x150 bp). For the original study's pipeline: MIGEC was used to demultiplex reads and collapse the reads into UMI consensus sequences, and MiXCR was used for V(D)J alignment. Clonotypes responding to the vaccine were identified with edgeR on replicate PBMC samples, with the criteria of FDR below 0.01 and a log2 fold change above 5 up to day 15. Each bulk clonotype was labeled CD4 or CD8 based on which sequenced repertoire, CD4 or CD8, contained the clonotype at higher abundance. In-frame beta chains were kept once TCRdb had trimmed the public reads at Q25 with fastp and called clones with MiXCR. Rows are unified per CDR3 protein, each entry keeping the most common DNA and genes. The V and J calls shown here were made by TCRdb, not taken from the authors' results. The sample table contains hundreds of thousands of distinct CDR3 sequences; only one count was recorded for roughly 9.4% of them. Clones ranked in the top ten supply roughly 18% of the sample.

CDR1 and CDR2 are read off the germline V gene as SGHTA and FQGNSA. CDR3 length: 18 amino acids, cysteine to phenylalanine. Of the read, only the CDR3 DNA is kept; its 54 bases are in frame from base 1. V is pared back by 0 bases and J by 6 bases, with 24 bases lying between the germline termini. Overall results and qualifications from the work: After the booster, most of the clones that had expanded following primary vaccination were detected again (almost 98% of CD4 and roughly nine tenths of CD8), which suggests that memory was broadly maintained. The secondary T-cell response was found to be weaker but faster than the primary response, with a peak reached on day 5 rather than on day 15. FACS-sorted repertoires could contain abundant contaminating clonotypes from the bulk population, so computational filtering was required. A small share of clonotypes was detected in both CD4 and CD8 compartments, with the overlap likely arising from convergent recombination. Because the study included only a couple of donors, the extent to which the findings can be generalized is limited.

The meaning of the sample's treatment or condition label: live attenuated yellow fever vaccine strain. At each blood-draw timepoint, two biological replicates of bulk PBMCs were collected. PBMCs were isolated from peripheral blood using a standard Ficoll-Paque protocol. TriZol was used to extract RNA from bulk PBMCs, CD4 and CD8 fractions, and dextramer-positive and dextramer-negative fractions. This clonotype was counted a few times. No cognate antigen has been identified for it. Qualities for individual bases were not recorded, and no much larger clone is one base off. Here the chain combines TRBV7-2 and TRBJ2-7; the D segment is perhaps TRBD1 or TRBD2, each sharing 5 matched bases. The sequences come from PBMCs, collected on the day of the first yellow fever vaccination. This receptor was identified in a young man who received the YFV17D yellow fever vaccine. The CDR3 sequence is CASSLARSTGTLTAEQYF. In nucleotide form, the sequence is TGTGCCAGCAGCTTAGCCCGTTCGACCGGGACCCTTACTGCCGAGCAGTACTTC.